A single sample is the source of the 31 T cell receptor beta chains below, sequenced in a study of OX40 agonist ivuxolimab in advanced cancers. Sequenced by immunoSEQ multiplex PCR; TCRdb stores in-frame clones only, minus some. The sample includes roughly 60,000 clones, 85% to 90% of them seen just once. The starting material was CD4+ or CD8+ T cells sorted from blood, obtained in a trial of the OX40 agonist ivuxolimab. Receptors were obtained from an adult with an advanced solid tumor such as melanoma, head and neck, liver or kidney cancer.

The chain combines TRBV4-2 with TRBJ2-7; D is undetermined. CDR3 length: 15 residues. Germline values: CDR1 LGHNA, CDR2 YNFKEQ. Trimming took 4 bases from V and 3 from J, leaving 16 bases between them. As DNA, the CDR3 is TGTGCCAGCAGCCCTCTTTGGGTGGGGAACTACGAGCAGTACTTC. It yields the protein CASSPLWVGNYEQYF.

The genes are TRBV6-1 and TRBJ2-1, with unresolved D. This CDR3 has 11 residues. The germline V gene has CDR1 MNHNS and CDR2 SASEGT. The V and J ends lost 10 bases and 1 base respectively, with 5 bases between them. The CDR3 reads CAIPSYNEQFF. CDR3 nucleotides: TGTGCCATTCCTTCCTACAATGAGCAGTTCTTC.

This sequence joins TRBV7-3 and TRBJ2-7; D remains ambiguous. CDR1 is SGHTA and CDR2 is FQGTGA in the germline V gene. The CDR3 is made up of 13 amino acids. Trimming pared 1 base from V and 7 bases from J, leaving 11 bases between. CDR3 nucleotides: TGTGCCAGCAGCTTAAGTGGTACGGGTGAGCAGTACTTC. This sequence encodes CASSLSGTGEQYF.

V and J are TRBV29-1 and TRBJ1-1, with D unclear. CDR1 and CDR2 from the germline V gene are SQVTM and ANQGSEA. Trimming shortened V by 3 bases and J by 2 bases, and 13 bases separated the two germline ends. The CDR3 covers 14 residues. CDR3 residues: CSVEGTVGNTEAFF. In nucleotides, the CDR3 is TGCAGCGTTGAGGGTACAGTGGGAAACACTGAAGCTTTCTTT.

The chain joins TRBV29-1 to TRBJ2-1; D not certain. This CDR3 spans 12 amino acids. V dropped 8 bases and J dropped 0 bases, with 8 bases sitting between them. Per germline, CDR1 SQVTM and CDR2 ANQGSEA. The CDR3 region is CSSATSYNEQFF. In nucleotides, the CDR3 is TGCAGCAGCGCGACCTCCTACAATGAGCAGTTCTTC.

The sample holds a few counts of this clone. The sample holds other DNA sequences that translate to the same CDR3. The chain employs TRBV27 and TRBJ1-1, with D perhaps TRBD1 (5 bases). CDR3 length equals 13 residues. V lost 3 bases and J 6 bases, leaving 11 bases between the germline ends. Germline CDR1 is MNHEY and CDR2 is SMNVEV (reference sequence). The CDR3 sequence: CASSFGQGAEAFF. CDR3 sequence (DNA): TGTGCCAGCAGTTTTGGGCAGGGTGCTGAAGCTTTCTTT.

The chain uses TRBV5-1 and TRBJ2-1, with a weak D call TRBD2 (6 bases). This CDR3 is 15 amino acids long. Germline values: CDR1 SGHRS, CDR2 YFSETQ. The germline V and J ends were trimmed by 2 bases and 3 bases, with 12 bases remaining between them. CDR3 sequence: CASSFSSGLYNEQFF. CDR3 sequence (DNA): TGCGCCAGCAGCTTTTCCAGCGGGCTCTACAATGAGCAGTTCTTC.

This chain connects TRBV4-1 to TRBJ2-1, with TRBD1 matching 9 bases. The V gene's germline CDR1 is MGHRA and CDR2 YSYEKL. The V segment lost 4 bases and the J segment 3 bases; nucleotides outside the gene matches: 7. This CDR3 comprises 16 residues. The CDR3 nucleotides read TGCGCCAGCAGCCGAGAACCGGGACAGGGCTACAATGAGCAGTTCTTC. Encoded protein: CASSREPGQGYNEQFF.

J is TRBJ1-6 and V is TRBV27, with TRBD1 as a possible D gene (5 bases). V was clipped by 5 bases and J by 11 bases, with 16 bases between them. CDR3 length: 14 residues. Germline CDR1 and CDR2: MNHEY and SMNVEV (reference sequence). CDR3 DNA sequence: TGTGCCAGCAGTCAAGCAGCAGGGTCCCCACCCCTCCACTTT. Translated: CASSQAAGSPPLHF.

CDR3 DNA sequence: TGTGCCACCACTCTAGCGGATTCCTACAATGAGCAGTTCTTC. It is translated as CATTLADSYNEQFF. This chain connects TRBV19 to TRBJ2-1, with 7 positions matching TRBD2. Germline V gene data show CDR1 as LNHDA and CDR2 as SQIVND (reference sequence). J gave up 1 base and V 10 bases, and 7 bases lay outside the gene matches. The CDR3 spans 14 residues.

This sequence joins TRBV9 and TRBJ2-5; TRBD2 agrees at 7 bases. Unmatched junction bases numbered 8, after V lost 4 bases and J lost 5 bases. The CDR3 is made up of 14 amino acids. In germline, CDR1 is SGDLS, CDR2 YYNGEE. Here the CDR3 reads CASSLRGGVETQYF. DNA for the CDR3: TGTGCCAGCAGCTTACGTGGGGGGGTTGAGACCCAGTACTTC.

CDR3 in amino acids: CASSLGGGEQYF. CDR3 bases: TGTGCCAGCAGCCTGGGGGGCGGCGAGCAGTACTTC. The V call is TRBV27, the J call TRBJ2-7, with D perhaps being TRBD1 or TRBD2 (6 bases each). There are 12 residues in the CDR3. Germline V gene data show CDR1 as MNHEY and CDR2 as SMNVEV (reference sequence). The V and J ends lost 6 bases and 6 bases respectively, with 12 bases between them.

The V call is TRBV29-1, the J call TRBJ1-1; TRBD1 matches 10 bases. From germline, CDR1 is SQVTM and CDR2 ANQGSEA. The CDR3 totals 14 residues. J lost 2 bases, V lost 6 bases, and 6 bases had no gene match. The CDR3 spells CSVKDRGVNTEAFF. In DNA, the CDR3 is TGCAGCGTGAAGGACAGGGGGGTAAACACTGAAGCTTTCTTT.

This CDR3 reads CASSLASGSDGYTF. As DNA, the CDR3 is TGTGCCAGCAGCTTAGCCTCAGGGTCGGATGGCTACACCTTC. The chain is built from TRBV11-2 and TRBJ1-2; a possible D gene is TRBD1 (5 bases). The V and J ends lost 1 base and 6 bases respectively, with 12 bases between them. The CDR3 is made up of 14 amino acids. CDR1 SGHAT and CDR2 FQNNGV come from the germline V gene.

A remark on this clone: One end of the junction does not line up with germline, which may come from a read error. Other DNA variants within this sample encode the same CDR3. The CDR3, as DNA: TGTGCCAGTAGTATATTTGAGCTCTCTGGGGCCAATGTCCTGACTTTC. It codes for CASSIFELSGANVLTF. The chain joins TRBV19 to TRBJ2-6; possible D gene TRBD1, 5 bases. This CDR3 spans 16 amino acids. Germline V gives CDR1 LNHDA, CDR2 SQIVND (reference sequence).

CDR3: CASSLGGGEQYF. CDR3 sequence (DNA): TGTGCCAGCAGCCTTGGGGGGGGAGAGCAGTACTTC. V usage is TRBV16 and J usage is TRBJ2-7; TRBD2 matches 7 bases. J gave up 7 bases and V 4 bases, and 4 bases lay outside the gene matches. This CDR3 has 12 residues. Germline CDR1 reads KGHSY; CDR2 reads FQNENV.

This clone came up a few times. The genes are TRBV28 and TRBJ1-5; a weak D match, TRBD1 (5 bases). V lost 3 bases and J 0 bases, leaving 9 bases between the germline ends. Germline V lookup: CDR1 MDHEN, CDR2 SYDVKM. This CDR3 spans 15 amino acids. The CDR3 nucleotides read TGTGCCAGCAGTTTTTTGGGGCTTAGCAATCAGCCCCAGCATTTT. As protein: CASSFLGLSNQPQHF.

This chain connects TRBV4-1 to TRBJ1-1, with TRBD1 identical over 7 bases. V shed 0 bases and J 6 bases; nucleotides not matched to a gene: 7. Germline values: CDR1 MGHRA, CDR2 YSYEKL. This CDR3 spans 15 amino acids. CDR3 in amino acids: CASSQDRGGGAEAFF. The CDR3 bases are TGCGCCAGCAGCCAAGATCGAGGAGGGGGCGCTGAAGCTTTCTTT.

The chain recombines TRBV9 with TRBJ2-7; 9 bases map to TRBD2. CDR3 size: 14 residues. Trimming at V came to 3 bases and at J to 2 bases, leaving 3 bases not matched to a gene. CDR1 and CDR2 (germline): SGDLS, YYNGEE. The DNA for the CDR3 is TGTGCCAGCAGCGCAGGCGGGGGGGCCTACGAGCAGTACTTC. Its translation: CASSAGGGAYEQYF.

The chain recombines TRBV2 with TRBJ1-4; 9 bases are shared with TRBD1. The germline gives CDR1 SNHLY, CDR2 FYNNEI. CDR3 length: 15 residues. The junction had 7 bases not matched to a gene; V was cut back by 6 bases and J by 5 bases. For the CDR3, the DNA is TGTGCCAGCAGGAAAACAGGGGGCGGAAATGAAAAACTGTTTTTT. As protein: CASRKTGGGNEKLFF.

The chain combines TRBV27 with TRBJ1-4; TRBD1 matches 7 bases. This CDR3 spans 17 amino acids. Germline lookup yields CDR1 MNHEY and CDR2 SMNVEV (reference sequence). With 4 bases clipped from V and 0 bases from J, the junction kept 8 bases outside the gene matches. CDR3 in DNA: TGTGCCAGCAGTTCCGAGGGACAGCCCGCAACTAATGAAAAACTGTTTTTT. Translated, it gives CASSSEGQPATNEKLFF.

The chain links TRBV4-1 to TRBJ2-5; D is unresolved. Looked up from germline, CDR1 is MGHRA and CDR2 is YSYEKL. The CDR3 covers 12 residues. V lost 3 bases to trimming and J lost 2 bases, with 4 bases between them. The CDR3 sequence is CASSHPQETQYF. Written as DNA, the CDR3 is TGCGCCAGCAGCCACCCTCAAGAGACCCAGTACTTC.

V and J are TRBV9 and TRBJ2-2; D possibly corresponds to TRBD2 (5 bases). Germline assignment: CDR1 SGDLS and CDR2 YYNGEE. Trimming stripped 3 bases from V and 3 bases from J, with 15 bases between. The CDR3 length is 16 residues. In DNA form, the CDR3 reads TGTGCCAGCAGCGGACGACGAGGGTCGGACACCGGGGAGCTGTTTTTT. Translating gives CASSGRRGSDTGELFF.

The chain uses TRBV7-6 and TRBJ2-1; unclear D gene. There are 17 residues in the CDR3. Germline CDR1 SGHVS, CDR2 FNYEAQ. V was clipped by 5 bases and J by 0 bases, with 17 bases between them. The CDR3 region has the DNA TGTGCCAGCAGCAAACCTTTAGGCTCGAGCTCCTACAATGAGCAGTTCTTC. This codes for CASSKPLGSSSYNEQFF.

The V call is TRBV11-3, the J call TRBJ2-3, with a weak D call TRBD2 (6 bases). Looked up from germline, CDR1 is SGHNT and CDR2 is YENEEA. CDR3 length equals 15 residues. Trimming shortened V by 3 bases and J by 2 bases, and 12 bases separated the two germline ends. The DNA for the CDR3 is TGTGCCAGCAGCTTGGGGGGTATCTACACAGATACGCAGTATTTT. Translating it yields CASSLGGIYTDTQYF. Full variable domain (outside the CDR3, taken from reference TRBV11-3 and TRBJ2-3): EAGVVQSPRYKIIEKKQPVAFWCNPISGHNTLYWYLQNLGQGPELLIRYENEEAVDDSQLPKDRFSAERLKGVDSTLKIQPAELGDSAVYLCASSLGGIYTDTQYFGPGTRLTVL.

The CDR3 is CASSSGGTYEQYF. CDR3 bases: TGTGCCAGCAGCTCCGGCGGGACCTACGAGCAGTACTTC. The rearrangement uses TRBV7-9 and TRBJ2-7, with D tentatively TRBD2 (6 bases). V was pared by 4 bases and J by 2 bases, with 9 bases between. Germline CDR1 reads SEHNR; CDR2 reads FQNEAQ (reference sequence). The CDR3 is 13 residues long.

The V call is TRBV5-6, the J call TRBJ2-3, with 7 bases matching TRBD2. V gave up 4 bases and J gave up 2 bases; unmatched junction bases: 7. The CDR3 loop spans 15 amino acids. Germline CDR1 reads SGHDT; CDR2 reads YYEEEE. CDR3 region: CASSVPSGATDTQYF. The CDR3 nucleotides read TGTGCCAGCAGCGTCCCTAGCGGCGCCACAGATACGCAGTATTTT.

By sample fraction, this clone is medium-sized (0.01 to 0.1%). As DNA, the CDR3 is TGTGCCAGCAGTCTACAGGGGGGTAGTTCTGGCTACACCTTC. It yields the protein CASSLQGGSSGYTF. The chain carries TRBV6-5 and TRBJ1-2, with 8 bases identical to TRBD1. The V gene's germline CDR1 is MNHEY and CDR2 SVGAGI. The junction had 9 bases not matched to a gene; V was cut back by 5 bases and J by 7 bases. This CDR3 comprises 14 residues.

The V gene is TRBV7-9, the J gene TRBJ1-5; D unclear. Per germline, CDR1 SEHNR and CDR2 FQNEAQ (reference sequence). CDR3 size: 13 residues. The V end lost 5 bases, the J end lost 5 bases, and 10 bases lay between the germline ends. The CDR3 coding sequence is TGTGCCAGCAGCCAAGTATCCCATCAGCCCCAGCATTTT. Encoded protein: CASSQVSHQPQHF. The whole variable domain, remainder taken from reference TRBV7-9 and TRBJ1-5, is DTGVSQNPRHKITKRGQNVTFRCDPISEHNRLYWYRQTLGQGPEFLTYFQNEAQLEKSRLLSDRFSAERPKGSFSTLEIQRTEQGDSAMYLCASSQVSHQPQHFGDGTRLSIL.

The chain uses TRBV7-8 and TRBJ1-1; 7 nucleotides agree with TRBD1. The CDR3 has 15 residues. Germline trimming cut 5 bases from V and 2 bases from J; bases unmatched to any gene: 8. Germline-derived CDR1 and CDR2 are SGHVS and FQNEAQ. The CDR3 DNA sequence: TGTGCCAGCAGCGGGACAGTCGGGTCTAACACTGAAGCTTTCTTT. Protein: CASSGTVGSNTEAFF.

The V and J genes are TRBV5-4 and TRBJ2-7; D ambiguous. CDR1 SGHNT and CDR2 YYREEE come from the germline V gene (reference sequence). CDR3 size: 12 residues. Trimming left V 4 bases short and J 2 bases short, with 7 bases between. The chain's CDR3 is CASSTAPYEQYF. In nucleotides, the CDR3 is TGTGCCAGCAGCACCGCCCCCTACGAGCAGTACTTC.